The 8 T cell receptor beta chains below come from one sample, sequenced in a study of identical twins. MiXCR, run by TCRdb on the 5' RACE reads, gives a single entry per CDR3 protein. Among 250,000 or so distinct CDR3 sequences listed, 6.5% to 9.5% were seen once. The data also belong to a second study, concerning yellow fever vaccine responses in identical twins.

Sequenced sample: CD8+ T cells sorted from blood. These receptor sequences come from a woman younger than 30 in good health.

The rearrangement uses TRBV12-3 or TRBV12-4 and TRBJ2-1; 7 bases match TRBD1. The CDR3 contains 17 residues. The CDR3 spells CTFSRPQQGTPRDEQFF. CDR3 nucleotide sequence: TGTACCTTCAGTCGACCCCAACAGGGGACACCACGGGATGAGCAGTTCTTC.

Here the CDR3 reads CSVEYEQAFF. As DNA, the CDR3 is TGCAGCGTTGAATACGAGCAAGCTTTCTTT. The V and J genes are TRBV29-1 and TRBJ1-1; D not resolved. Trimming cost V 2 bases and J 9 bases, with 7 bases left between them. CDR3 length: 10 residues. Germline V gene lookup returns CDR1 SQVTM and CDR2 ANQGSEA.

This clonotype was seen more than once but under ten times. The rearrangement joins TRBV29-1 to TRBJ2-3, with D tentatively TRBD2 (6 bases). V lost 1 base and J 1 base, leaving 12 bases between the germline ends. Germline CDR1 and CDR2: SQVTM and ANQGSEA. This CDR3 contains 15 residues. In DNA form, the CDR3 reads TGCAGCGTTGAAGGAGTGGGGGGAGGCACAGATACGCAGTATTTT. Translation: CSVEGVGGGTDTQYF.

This clonotype was recorded a few times. This sequence joins TRBV12-5 and TRBJ2-5, with D possibly TRBD1 on 6 matching bases. CDR1 is LGHNT, CDR2 FRNRAP, per germline. V shed 2 bases and J shed 0 bases, with 10 bases lying between them. The CDR3 has 15 amino acids. The CDR3 region has the DNA TGTGCTAGTGGTTTGCACCGGGACAACCAAGAGACCCAGTACTTC. It specifies CASGLHRDNQETQYF.

This clonotype was observed a handful of times. The V call is TRBV7-9, the J call TRBJ2-2, with D possibly called TRBD1 or TRBD2 (5 bases each). This CDR3 has 16 amino acids. Germline assignment: CDR1 SEHNR and CDR2 FQNEAQ (reference sequence). The V end lost 6 bases, the J end lost 1 base, and 15 bases lay between the germline ends. The CDR3 protein is CASSFIGTGNTGELFF. CDR3 DNA: TGTGCCAGCAGTTTTATCGGGACGGGGAACACCGGGGAGCTGTTTTTT.

The rearrangement joins TRBV5-4 to TRBJ2-7; tentatively, D is TRBD2 (6 bases). The CDR3 covers 15 residues. Germline CDR1 is SGHNT and CDR2 is YYREEE (reference sequence). V dropped 2 bases and J dropped 0 bases, with 12 bases sitting between them. This CDR3 reads CASSLRREFSYEQYF. The CDR3 nucleotides are TGTGCCAGCAGCTTAAGACGGGAGTTCTCCTACGAGCAGTACTTC.

This chain uses TRBV7-9 with TRBJ2-7; D might be TRBD2 (5 bases). This CDR3 is 13 amino acids long. The V gene's germline CDR1 is SEHNR and CDR2 FQNEAQ (reference sequence). V was clipped by 5 bases and J by 1 base, with 9 bases between them. This CDR3 reads CASSAGLSYEQYF. The CDR3 coding sequence is TGTGCCAGCAGCGCCGGACTTTCCTACGAGCAGTACTTC.

This clonotype was counted only a few times. The chain links TRBV12-3 or TRBV12-4 to TRBJ2-7, with D possibly being TRBD1 (6 bases). Trimming removed 5 bases from V and 7 bases from J, with 12 bases in between. The CDR3 length is 12 residues. In DNA form, the CDR3 reads TGTGCCAGCAGTAAGCAGGGGAAGGAGCAGTACTTC. This codes for CASSKQGKEQYF.